Below, 27 T cell receptor beta chains from the same sample are listed, as sequenced in a study of response to subunit inactivated influenza vaccine. TCRdb re-called the RT-PCR reads with MiXCR, one entry per CDR3 protein. The sample lists 400,000 to 650,000 distinct CDR3 sequences, 7.2% occurring once. The sequencing here drew on PBMCs from blood, taken less than 25 months after vaccination. Receptor source: a man between 50 and 70 years old who received an inactivated influenza vaccine.

This clonotype has a handful of counts. Germline and junction disagree at one end, which may indicate a read error. V and J are TRBV11-2 and TRBJ2-1, with 11 bases fitting TRBD1. The germline V gene encodes CDR1 SGHAT and CDR2 FQNNGV. CDR3 length: 11 amino acids. As DNA, the CDR3 is TGTGCCAGCAGCCCGGGGGACAGGGGGATCTTC. Its protein is CASSPGDRGIF. The complete variable domain, with remaining parts taken from reference TRBV11-2 and TRBJ2-1, reads EAGVAQSPRYKIIEKRQSVAFWCNPISGHATLYWYQQILGQGPKLLIQFQNNGVVDDSQLPKDRFSAERLKGVDSTLKIQPAKLEDSAVYLCASSPGDRGIFGPGTRLTVL.

This clonotype was recorded at least ten times. This chain joins TRBV4-2 and TRBJ2-1, with 8 bases lining up with TRBD2. Germline V gene data show CDR1 as LGHNA and CDR2 as YNFKEQ. CDR3 size: 16 residues. V lost 1 base to trimming and J lost 6 bases; unmatched junction nucleotides: 8. The CDR3: CASSQVLGLAINEQFF. The CDR3 coding sequence is TGTGCCAGCAGCCAAGTCCTTGGACTAGCTATCAATGAGCAGTTCTTC.

There are many counts of this clonotype. V and J are TRBV28 and TRBJ1-2; D is uncertain. This CDR3 contains 12 residues. Trimming removed 2 bases from V and 10 bases from J, with 11 bases in between. Looked up from germline, CDR1 is MDHEN and CDR2 is SYDVKM. The CDR3 DNA reads as TGTGCCAGCAGTTTACGGGTGGCAGACTACACCTTC. Its translation: CASSLRVADYTF.

Ten or more counts support this clonotype. The rearrangement uses TRBV20-1 and TRBJ2-1; 9 bases line up with TRBD2. The germline CDR1 and CDR2 sequences are DFQATT and SNEGSKA (reference sequence). J was trimmed by 0 bases and V by 4 bases; bases with no gene match: 7. The CDR3 sequence is 16 residues long. CDR3 bases: TGCAGTGCTAAAGCGGGGGGCCTACTCTCCTACAATGAGCAGTTCTTC. This gives the protein CSAKAGGLLSYNEQFF.

This clonotype has at least ten counts. V and J are TRBV12-3 or TRBV12-4 and TRBJ2-2, with D possibly matching TRBD2 (7 bases). This CDR3 region has 16 residues. V was pared by 3 bases and J by 1 base, with 12 bases between. The CDR3, as DNA: TGTGCCAGCAGTTTTGGGGGGGCCTTGAACACCGGGGAGCTGTTTTTT. Encoded protein: CASSFGGALNTGELFF.

This clonotype was found many times. The chain is built from TRBV7-2 and TRBJ2-1; 11 bases are a match to TRBD2. V lost 2 bases, J lost 7 bases, and 7 bases stayed unmatched. The germline gives CDR1 SGHTA, CDR2 FQGNSA. CDR3 size: 16 residues. The CDR3 region has the DNA TGTGCCAGCAGCTTAATAGCGGGGGGGCCTTTGAATGAGCAGTTCTTC. As protein: CASSLIAGGPLNEQFF.

The chain is built from TRBV18 and TRBJ1-4; unclear D gene. V lost 2 bases to trimming and J lost 3 bases, with 16 bases between them. The CDR3 contains 17 residues. Germline V lookup: CDR1 KGHSH, CDR2 LQKENI. The CDR3 DNA sequence: TGTGCCAGCTCACCAGGTCTGGGAATGTCGGCTAATGAAAAACTGTTTTTT. Protein product: CASSPGLGMSANEKLFF.

V is TRBV15 and J is TRBJ2-6, with D unresolved. The V gene's germline CDR1 is LNHNV and CDR2 YYDKDF (reference sequence). V lost 1 base and J 0 bases, leaving 7 bases between the germline ends. The CDR3 extends over 16 amino acids. CDR3 bases: TGTGCCACCAGCAGAGCGTGGGCCTCTGGGGCCAACGTCCTGACTTTC. This codes for CATSRAWASGANVLTF. The full variable domain, its missing parts supplied by reference TRBV15 and TRBJ2-6, is DAMVIQNPRYQVTQFGKPVTLSCSQTLNHNVMYWYQQKSSQAPKLLFHYYDKDFNNEADTPDNFQSRRPNTSFCFLDIRSPGLGDTAMYLCATSRAWASGANVLTFGAGSRLTVL.

This clonotype was seen a few times. The gene calls are TRBV12-3 or TRBV12-4 and TRBJ2-3; 9 bases align to TRBD2. Trimming cost V 7 bases and J 8 bases; bases outside gene matches: 13. CDR3 length: 15 residues. CDR3 sequence: CASTPGGLAGSTQYF. Written as DNA, the CDR3 is TGTGCCAGCACCCCGGGAGGGCTAGCGGGAAGTACGCAGTATTTT.

This chain joins TRBV20-1 and TRBJ2-5, with no clear D. There are 15 residues in the CDR3. CDR1 is DFQATT and CDR2 is SNEGSKA in the germline V gene (reference sequence). V dropped 0 bases and J dropped 2 bases, with 13 bases sitting between them. Here the CDR3 reads CSARDGSQPQETQYF. The CDR3 DNA follows: TGCAGTGCTAGAGATGGGTCCCAACCACAAGAGACCCAGTACTTC.

This clonotype was detected only a few times. V and J are TRBV6-1 and TRBJ2-7; TRBD2 is a possible D gene (6 bases). The ends were cut back, 6 bases at V and 6 bases at J, with 18 bases in the middle. This CDR3 has 14 residues. Looked up from germline, CDR1 is MNHNS and CDR2 is SASEGT. The CDR3 nucleotides are TGTGCCAGCAGGTTGGACCACGGAGGGTTCGAGCAGTACTTC. This translates into CASRLDHGGFEQYF.

The chain links TRBV5-1 to TRBJ2-2, with D tentatively TRBD2 (6 bases). Germline V gives CDR1 SGHRS, CDR2 YFSETQ. V gave up 4 bases and J gave up 8 bases, with 15 bases separating them. The CDR3 has 14 residues. The CDR3 protein is CASSAAGYEGELFF. The CDR3, as DNA: TGCGCCAGCAGCGCTGCGGGATATGAGGGGGAGCTGTTTTTT.

The chain recombines TRBV5-1 with TRBJ1-5; D is ambiguous. The germline CDR1 and CDR2 sequences are SGHRS and YFSETQ. Between the trimmed V and J ends, which lost 0 bases and 9 bases, there was a span of 13 bases. CDR3 length: 14 residues. The CDR3 nucleotides are TGCGCCAGCAGCTTGGATGGCAGTGTTGGGCCCCAGCATTTT. Translated: CASSLDGSVGPQHF.

V gene TRBV14 combines with J gene TRBJ1-1, with a possible D match to TRBD1 (5 bases). Germline assignment: CDR1 SGHDN and CDR2 FVKESK. Trimming cost V 4 bases and J 7 bases, with 13 bases left between them. The CDR3 is made up of 13 amino acids. CDR3 nucleotides: TGTGCCAGCAGCCCCCGGGGCCTAAATGAAGCTTTCTTT. Amino acid sequence: CASSPRGLNEAFF.

Only a few counts were recorded for this clonotype. The J gene is TRBJ2-5, the V gene TRBV6-5; D uncertain. The CDR3 loop spans 15 amino acids. V lost 2 bases, J lost 0 bases, and 10 bases lay in between. Germline V gene data show CDR1 as MNHEY and CDR2 as SVGAGI. The chain's CDR3 is CASSYGLLYQETQYF. In DNA, the CDR3 is TGTGCCAGCAGTTACGGGCTTTTGTACCAAGAGACCCAGTACTTC.

A few counts support this clonotype. The chain combines TRBV12-3 or TRBV12-4 with TRBJ1-2; tentative D call: TRBD1 (5 bases). The CDR3 consists of 13 residues. Trimming left V 7 bases short and J 4 bases short, with 13 bases between. DNA of the CDR3: TGTGCCAGCACCGGGACCTCCGCCTATGGCTACACCTTC. It translates to CASTGTSAYGYTF.

This clonotype occurred many times. The junction shows a germline mismatch at one end, possibly a read error. The CDR3 protein is CASSLVENTEAFF. The DNA for the CDR3 is TGTGCCAGCAGTTTAGTAGAGAACACTGAAGCTTTCTTT. This rearrangement joins TRBV11-2 to TRBJ1-1, with D hard to call. CDR1 and CDR2 (germline): SGHAT, FQNNGV. This CDR3 comprises 13 residues.

A remark on this clonotype: A single base separates this from a much larger clone, so it may be a read error. The rearrangement uses TRBV5-8 and TRBJ1-5; D gene ambiguous. Germline CDR1 SGHTS, CDR2 YDEGEE. Trimming took off 6 bases at V and 6 bases at J, with 10 bases between the two ends. CDR3 length: 12 residues. DNA for the CDR3: TGTGCCAGCACCCCCACGTTTCAGCCCCAGCATTTT. As protein: CASTPTFQPQHF.

This chain links TRBV15 with TRBJ2-1; tentative D call: TRBD2 (5 bases). Trimming stripped 1 base from V and 0 bases from J, with 16 bases between. The CDR3 runs to 18 residues. CDR1 is LNHNV, CDR2 YYDKDF, per germline (reference sequence). In DNA form, the CDR3 reads TGTGCCACCAGCAGAGCCTTCTCCGGGATGAGCTCCTACAATGAGCAGTTCTTC. The encoded protein is CATSRAFSGMSSYNEQFF.

This clonotype has at least ten counts. CDR3 sequence: CASSLLQTDTQYF. CDR3 DNA: TGTGCCAGCAGCTTATTACAGACAGATACGCAGTATTTT. This rearrangement joins TRBV7-9 to TRBJ2-3, with D unresolved. The germline gives CDR1 SEHNR, CDR2 FQNEAQ (reference sequence). The CDR3 totals 13 residues. Trimming removed 2 bases at V and 3 bases at J, with 6 bases between.

The chain uses TRBV4-2 and TRBJ2-1; D is ambiguous. V was trimmed by 0 bases and J by 2 bases, leaving 8 bases between them. CDR1 is LGHNA, CDR2 YNFKEQ, per germline. This CDR3 is built from 15 residues. The CDR3 region is CASSQDHQPYNEQFF. The CDR3 nucleotides are TGTGCCAGCAGCCAAGATCACCAGCCCTACAATGAGCAGTTCTTC.

This clonotype was counted at least ten times. The rearrangement links TRBV3-1 to TRBJ2-5, with D possibly matching TRBD2 (5 bases). With 2 bases removed from V and 0 bases from J, the gap between germline ends came to 13 bases. The CDR3 has 16 amino acids. Per the germline V gene, CDR1 is LGHDT and CDR2 is YNNKEL (reference sequence). The CDR3 nucleotides read TGTGCCAGCAGCCAAAACGAGGGCGGGTACCAAGAGACCCAGTACTTC. Translation gives CASSQNEGGYQETQYF.

This clonotype showed up many times. This chain links TRBV7-2 with TRBJ2-1; the D gene is possibly TRBD2 (5 bases). Germline lookup yields CDR1 SGHTA and CDR2 FQGNSA. Trimming pared 3 bases from V and 0 bases from J, leaving 12 bases between. The CDR3 covers 16 residues. In DNA, the CDR3 is TGTGCCAGCAGCTTTTTGCGGGTGAGCTCCTACAATGAGCAGTTCTTC. Translating it yields CASSFLRVSSYNEQFF.

This clonotype came up a few times. The J gene is TRBJ2-1, the V gene TRBV7-9; D perhaps matches TRBD2 (6 bases). The V and J ends lost 1 base and 0 bases respectively, with 13 bases between them. CDR3 length equals 17 residues. Germline CDR1 reads SEHNR; CDR2 reads FQNEAQ (reference sequence). This chain's CDR3 is CASSLEPNSGSYNEQFF. CDR3 DNA: TGTGCCAGCAGCTTAGAGCCGAATAGCGGCTCCTACAATGAGCAGTTCTTC.

The gene calls are TRBV6-2 or TRBV6-3 and TRBJ2-7, with D possibly being TRBD1 (5 bases). This CDR3 comprises 14 residues. V shed 2 bases and J shed 5 bases, with 13 bases lying between them. Germline V gene sequence: CDR1 MNHEY, CDR2 SVGEGT. This CDR3 reads CASSYGSGIHEQYF. CDR3 DNA sequence: TGTGCCAGCAGTTACGGGTCAGGGATCCACGAGCAGTACTTC.

This clonotype came up many times. This chain connects TRBV20-1 to TRBJ2-7; D is ambiguous. Trimming cost V 6 bases and J 4 bases, with 16 bases left between them. Germline V gene sequence: CDR1 DFQATT, CDR2 SNEGSKA (reference sequence). This CDR3 has 13 residues. This CDR3 reads CSAPGLTPYEQYF. In DNA, the CDR3 is TGCAGTGCCCCCGGGTTGACCCCATACGAGCAGTACTTC.

There are many counts of this clonotype. This chain joins TRBV4-3 and TRBJ2-3; D remains ambiguous. V lost 0 bases to trimming and J lost 3 bases, with 10 bases between them. Looked up from germline, CDR1 is LGHNA and CDR2 is YSLEER. This CDR3 region has 15 residues. The CDR3 sequence: CASSQEGRLTDTQYF. The CDR3, as DNA: TGCGCCAGCAGCCAAGAAGGCCGGCTAACAGATACGCAGTATTTT.